The rows below give T cell receptor beta chains drawn from one sample of a study of identical twins. Each CDR3 protein is one row after TCRdb ran MiXCR on the 5' RACE reads. The table lists a few hundred thousand distinct CDR3 sequences, roughly a tenth of them singletons. The sample was memory T cells sorted from blood. The source of these receptors is a man aged 50 to 59 in good health. The CDR3 runs from the conserved cysteine through the conserved F or W. D genes are given only for firm matches. The listing skips clone size in some rows; elsewhere it reads once, few, many or a size class.

>TRBD2|TRBV7-2|many|TRBJ2-6
CASSLSSGASGANVLTF
TGTGCCAGCAGCTTATCTAGCGGGGCATCTGGGGCCAACGTCCTGACTTTC
>NA|TRBV28|few|TRBJ1-4
CASSHLPGQELEKLFF
TGTGCCAGCAGTCACCTCCCGGGACAAGAACTTGAAAAACTGTTTTTT
>NA|TRBV11-2|many|TRBJ2-5
CASSPPIPETQYF
TGTGCCAGCAGCCCCCCTATCCCGGAGACCCAGTACTTC
>NA|TRBV7-2|few|TRBJ1-3
CASSLGTQGNTIYF
TGTGCCAGCAGCTTAGGTACTCAAGGAAACACCATATATTTT
>TRBD1|TRBV5-1|few|TRBJ2-2
CASSLAATGNGELFF
TGCGCCAGCAGCTTGGCGGCGACAGGGAACGGGGAGCTGTTTTTT
>NA|TRBV4-3|few|TRBJ2-1
CASSQDVLYNEQFF
TGCGCCAGCAGCCAAGATGTGTTGTACAATGAGCAGTTCTTC
>NA|TRBV7-9|many|TRBJ1-4
CASSSPSRGINEKLFF
TGTGCCAGCAGCTCGCCCTCGAGGGGGATTAATGAAAAACTGTTTTTT
>NA|TRBV3-1|few|TRBJ2-7
CASSQEGDSYEQYF
TGTGCCAGCAGCCAAGAAGGGGATTCCTACGAGCAGTACTTC
>TRBD1|TRBV6-5|NA|TRBJ2-7
CASSYNPGQGRDEQYF
TGTGCCAGCAGTTATAACCCCGGACAGGGAAGAGACGAGCAGTACTTC
>NA|TRBV11-1|few|TRBJ2-7
CASSRLQGYEQYF
TGTGCCAGCAGCCGTTTACAGGGTTACGAGCAGTACTTC
>NA|TRBV6-5|NA|TRBJ2-1
CASSYSNGGENNEQFF
TGTGCCAGCAGTTACTCGAACGGCGGGGAAAACAATGAGCAGTTCTTC
>TRBD1|TRBV18|NA|TRBJ2-7
CASSPPPGQGAREQYF
TGTGCCAGCTCACCACCGCCGGGACAGGGGGCGCGGGAGCAGTACTTC
>TRBD1|TRBV11-1|many|TRBJ2-7
CASSRTIGTGRLYEQYF
TGTGCCAGCAGCCGGACGATAGGGACAGGGAGACTCTACGAGCAGTACTTC
>TRBD1|TRBV28|many|TRBJ2-3
CASSLGQVGTDTQYF
TGTGCCAGCAGCCTCGGACAGGTCGGGACAGATACGCAGTATTTT
>TRBD2|TRBV27|few|TRBJ2-2
CASSLMGRLAGVTGELFF
TGTGCCAGCAGTTTAATGGGTAGACTAGCGGGAGTCACCGGGGAGCTGTTTTTT
>NA|TRBV24-1|many|TRBJ1-5
CASQGYNQPQHF
TGTGCCTCTCAGGGGTACAATCAGCCCCAGCATTTT
>NA|TRBV11-1|NA|TRBJ1-1
CASSLEGTYMNTEAFF
TGTGCCAGCAGCTTAGAGGGAACTTATATGAACACTGAAGCTTTCTTT
>TRBD2|TRBV12-3/TRBV12-4|NA|TRBJ2-7
CASSVAGGYEQYF
TGTGCCAGCAGTGTAGCGGGGGGCTACGAGCAGTACTTC
>NA|TRBV28|few|TRBJ2-3
CASSRDLATQYF
TGTGCCAGCAGTAGGGATCTGGCTACGCAGTATTTT
>TRBD1|TRBV29-1|NA|TRBJ2-1
CSVFTTGTGVYEQFF
TGCAGCGTTTTTACCACCGGGACAGGGGTTTATGAGCAGTTCTTC
>NA|TRBV20-1|NA|TRBJ2-3
CSATLLLSTDTQYF
TGCAGTGCTACCCTGCTACTGAGCACAGATACGCAGTATTTT
>NA|TRBV7-3|few|TRBJ2-2
CASSLQSRGTGELFF
TGTGCCAGCAGCTTGCAATCTCGGGGAACCGGGGAGCTGTTTTTT
>NA|TRBV4-1|NA|TRBJ1-2
CASSQETTTSRLYGYTF
TGCGCCAGCAGCCAAGAGACTACGACATCGCGCCTCTATGGCTACACCTTC
>TRBD1|TRBV5-1|NA|TRBJ1-1
CASNKDRDTEAFF
TGCGCCAGCAATAAGGACAGGGACACTGAAGCTTTCTTT
>NA|TRBV10-3|many|TRBJ2-1
CAISSLGRGESYNEQFF
TGTGCCATCTCATCGCTGGGCCGGGGCGAGTCCTACAATGAGCAGTTCTTC
>NA|TRBV4-2|many|TRBJ1-3
CASSPGGPAGNTIYF
TGTGCCAGCAGCCCCGGGGGGCCGGCCGGAAACACCATATATTTT
>TRBD1|TRBV20-1|NA|TRBJ2-7
CSARDQGEYEQYF
TGCAGTGCTAGAGATCAGGGGGAGTACGAGCAGTACTTC
>NA|TRBV5-1|NA|TRBJ2-4
CASSSSQGNIQYF
TGCGCCAGCAGCTCTTCGCAAGGGAACATTCAGTACTTC
>NA|TRBV5-5|many|TRBJ2-4
CASSSRDDNIQYF
TGTGCCAGCAGCTCCCGGGACGATAACATTCAGTACTTC
>NA|TRBV20-1|few|TRBJ2-3
CSARDPLGNTQYF
TGCAGTGCTAGAGACCCGCTAGGAAATACGCAGTATTTT
>NA|TRBV28|NA|TRBJ1-1
CASSSLGNEAFF
TGTGCCAGCAGTTCCTTGGGAAATGAAGCTTTCTTT
>NA|TRBV19|few|TRBJ2-1
CASSTQGTSGEQFF
TGTGCCAGTAGTACACAGGGAACGAGTGGTGAGCAGTTCTTC
>NA|TRBV27|many|TRBJ2-3
CASSNRGAQANTQYF
TGTGCCAGCAGTAATCGGGGGGCGCAAGCAAATACGCAGTATTTT
>NA|TRBV24-1|many|TRBJ2-2
CATRNTQGTGELFF
TGTGCCACCCGAAATACACAGGGCACCGGGGAGCTGTTTTTT
>NA|TRBV7-9|few|TRBJ2-7
CASSLARGGDEQYF
TGTGCCAGCAGCTTAGCGAGAGGGGGGGACGAGCAGTACTTC
>TRBD1|TRBV7-6|NA|TRBJ2-2
CASSLRDRGNTGELFF
TGTGCCAGCAGCTTAAGGGACAGGGGGAACACCGGGGAGCTGTTTTTT
>NA|TRBV28|many|TRBJ2-2
CASSLGRLGGVTGELFF
TGTGCCAGCAGTCTCGGACGCCTTGGTGGGGTCACCGGGGAGCTGTTTTTT
>NA|TRBV11-2|NA|TRBJ1-4
CASSQDYSQGPKLFF
TGTGCCAGCAGCCAGGACTACAGCCAGGGTCCAAAACTGTTTTTT
>NA|TRBV11-2|many|TRBJ2-2
CASSSPGDRGHTGELFF
TGTGCCAGCAGCTCCCCCGGTGATAGGGGACACACCGGGGAGCTGTTTTTT
>TRBD2|TRBV20-1|NA|TRBJ2-7
CSARDQGLAGGKFSYEQYF
TGCAGTGCTAGAGATCAAGGACTAGCGGGAGGTAAATTTTCCTACGAGCAGTACTTC
>NA|TRBV28|few|TRBJ2-5
CASSLLTGAGETQYF
TGTGCCAGCAGTTTATTAACGGGGGCTGGGGAGACCCAGTACTTC
>NA|TRBV7-3|NA|TRBJ1-6
CASSFDRNSPLHF
TGTGCCAGCAGCTTTGACAGAAATTCACCCCTCCACTTT
>NA|TRBV21-1|NA|TRBJ2-1
CASSINPLAGGLSYNEQFF
TGTGCCAGCAGCATAAACCCGTTAGCGGGGGGTCTCTCCTACAATGAGCAGTTCTTC
>TRBD2|TRBV20-1|few|TRBJ2-3
CSARRAGDSSDTQYF
TGCAGTGCTAGACGAGCGGGAGATTCATCAGATACGCAGTATTTT
>TRBD1|TRBV4-3|many|TRBJ1-5
CASSQSRGYNQPQHF
TGCGCCAGCAGCCAGAGCAGGGGGTATAATCAGCCCCAGCATTTT
>NA|TRBV7-9|NA|TRBJ2-7
CASGRDTYEQYF
TGTGCCAGCGGGCGGGACACCTACGAGCAGTACTTC
>NA|TRBV11-2|many|TRBJ1-1
CASSLGLRGKRDTEAFF
TGTGCCAGCAGCTTAGGCCTTCGGGGAAAGAGGGACACTGAAGCTTTCTTT
>NA|TRBV20-1|NA|TRBJ2-7
CSAPDYSSYEQYF
TGCAGTGCTCCTGACTATAGCTCCTACGAGCAGTACTTC
>NA|TRBV7-3|NA|TRBJ2-1
CASSASYYNEQFF
TGTGCCAGCAGCGCCTCTTACTACAATGAGCAGTTCTTC
>TRBD1|TRBV4-1|many|TRBJ1-1
CASTRTGQEPEAFF
TGCGCCAGCACCCGTACCGGACAGGAACCTGAAGCTTTCTTT
>TRBD1|TRBV30|few|TRBJ2-5
CAWSKTSGGMGTQYF
TGTGCCTGGAGTAAAACCTCAGGGGGTATGGGGACCCAGTACTTC
>NA|TRBV11-3|NA|TRBJ2-1
CASSQGMGEQFF
TGTGCCAGCAGTCAGGGAATGGGTGAGCAGTTCTTC
>NA|TRBV28|many|TRBJ2-5
CASSYQQGGTQYF
TGTGCCAGCAGTTACCAGCAGGGTGGGACCCAGTACTTC
>NA|TRBV27|many|TRBJ2-1
CASSILGNEQFF
NA